A selection of T cell receptor beta chains follows, all from one sample in a study of OX40 agonist ivuxolimab in advanced cancers. TCRdb's copy holds only in-frame clones and misses some; the assay was immunoSEQ multiplex PCR. The sample contains 25,000 to 30,000 clones, 80% to 85% of which appear only once. The material sequenced was CD4+ or CD8+ T cells sorted from blood, taken in a trial of the OX40 agonist ivuxolimab. The source is an adult with an advanced solid tumor such as melanoma, head and neck, liver or kidney cancer. Both conserved end residues are part of each CDR3. Each record gives: V gene, CDR3 length, CDR3 protein.

v_call: TRBV5-1; cdr3_length: 14; cdr3_aa: CASSLGTDSYEQYF
v_call: TRBV5-1; cdr3_length: 16; cdr3_aa: CASSLAGREGYNEQFF
v_call: TRBV11-2; cdr3_length: 12; cdr3_aa: CASSLVAGELFF
v_call: TRBV29-1; cdr3_length: 14; cdr3_aa: CSPPRAISGCEQYF
v_call: TRBV5-6; cdr3_length: 16; cdr3_aa: CASSFYGDRGDQPQHF
v_call: TRBV14; cdr3_length: 14; cdr3_aa: CASSRWQGAREQFF
v_call: TRBV2; cdr3_length: 14; cdr3_aa: CASGQGISGNTIYF
v_call: TRBV5-8; cdr3_length: 15; cdr3_aa: CASSPTQGSSYEQYF
v_call: TRBV27; cdr3_length: 15; cdr3_aa: CASRITSGSTYEQYF
v_call: TRBV19; cdr3_length: 16; cdr3_aa: CASSNIGGYSYNEQFF
v_call: TRBV7-9; cdr3_length: 16; cdr3_aa: CASSSDPGQGLHEQYF
v_call: TRBV2; cdr3_length: 14; cdr3_aa: CASSEEGRRETQYF
v_call: TRBV9; cdr3_length: 16; cdr3_aa: CASSVNVKGTNTEAFF
v_call: TRBV4-2; cdr3_length: 14; cdr3_aa: CASSQDLRGDEQFF
v_call: TRBV5-1; cdr3_length: 13; cdr3_aa: CASSSTGMWEQYF
v_call: TRBV27; cdr3_length: 16; cdr3_aa: CASLSLRADSYNEQFF
v_call: TRBV18; cdr3_length: 14; cdr3_aa: CASSSPGTNYGYTF
v_call: TRBV6-1; cdr3_length: 13; cdr3_aa: CASREGGYQPQHF
v_call: TRBV6-5; cdr3_length: 15; cdr3_aa: CASSLAGGLQETQYF
v_call: TRBV5-4; cdr3_length: 12; cdr3_aa: CASSFWENEQYF
v_call: TRBV11-2; cdr3_length: 15; cdr3_aa: CASSLGAAQEETQYF
v_call: TRBV19; cdr3_length: 16; cdr3_aa: CASSSLGSGVRDEQYF
v_call: TRBV19; cdr3_length: 11; cdr3_aa: CASSIDGMGHF
v_call: TRBV6-5; cdr3_length: 15; cdr3_aa: CASSQSTGGPYEQYF
v_call: TRBV9; cdr3_length: 14; cdr3_aa: CASSVPDNTDTQYF
v_call: TRBV25-1; cdr3_length: 14; cdr3_aa: CASSEWERGEKLFF
v_call: TRBV7-9; cdr3_length: 14; cdr3_aa: CASSPRDIYYEQYF
v_call: TRBV7-7; cdr3_length: 16; cdr3_aa: CASSLAVEGGTGELFF
v_call: TRBV9; cdr3_length: 16; cdr3_aa: CASSPWGGVSTDTQYF
v_call: TRBV13; cdr3_length: 15; cdr3_aa: CASRKRDSGANVLTF
v_call: TRBV6-5; cdr3_length: 14; cdr3_aa: CASSYRASGNEQFF